A single sample is the source of the 8 T cell receptor beta chains below, sequenced in a study of shared clonotypes between healthy human individuals. TCRdb keeps only in-frame clones here, not all; method: immunoSEQ multiplex PCR. The repertoire holds millions of clones, about 92% seen once, with 1.5% to 2% in the top ten. Naive CD8 cells were CD45RO-negative, positively selected for CCR7, excluding terminally differentiated effector memory CD45RA+ cells. Sequences were obtained from naive CD8+ T cells from PBMCs. The receptors originated from a man aged 18 to 30 in good health. Some clones in this sample may be carry-over from other donors' samples.

This clone was seen a few times. The V and J genes are TRBV10-3 and TRBJ2-7; no firm D call. The CDR3 is made up of 14 amino acids. Trimming removed 10 bases at V and 2 bases at J, with 18 bases between. Germline V gene data show CDR1 as ENHRY and CDR2 as SYGVKD. CDR3 loop: CATHTVDGAYEQYF. As DNA, the CDR3 is TGTGCCACGCACACTGTGGATGGGGCCTACGAGCAGTACTTC.

This clone was seen only once. Other DNA sequences from this sample encode an identical CDR3 as well. The J gene is TRBJ2-7, the V gene TRBV5-5; D unclear. V was shortened by 1 base and J by 0 bases, with 5 bases between the two germline ends. The CDR3 loop spans 13 amino acids. Germline V gene data show CDR1 as SGHKS and CDR2 as YYEKEE (reference sequence). The DNA for the CDR3 is TGTGCCAGCAGCTTGCACAGCTCCTACGAGCAGTACTTC. This codes for CASSLHSSYEQYF.

As for this clone: The sample holds other DNA sequences that translate to the same CDR3. This rearrangement joins TRBV28 to TRBJ2-7, with 10 bases matching TRBD2. The germline gives CDR1 MDHEN, CDR2 SYDVKM. Trimming removed 8 bases from V and 0 bases from J; junction bases left unmatched: 1. There are 13 residues in the CDR3. This CDR3 reads CASRTSGSYEQYF. For the CDR3, the DNA is TGTGCCAGCCGGACTAGCGGCTCCTACGAGCAGTACTTC. Together with reference TRBV28 and TRBJ2-7, the CDR3 gives the full variable domain: DVKVTQSSRYLVKRTGEKVFLECVQDMDHENMFWYRQDPGLGLRLIYFSYDVKMKEKGDIPEGYSVSREKKERFSLILESASTNQTSMYLCASRTSGSYEQYFGPGTRLTVT.

The rearrangement joins TRBV7-3 to TRBJ2-1, with 9 bases matching TRBD2. The CDR3 is made up of 16 amino acids. V dropped 2 bases and J dropped 3; count of bases not matched to a gene: 5. Germline loops: CDR1 SGHTA, CDR2 FQGTGA. The CDR3 here is CASSLLREGLYNEQFF. DNA for the CDR3: TGTGCCAGCAGCTTATTGCGGGAGGGCCTCTACAATGAGCAGTTCTTC.

The chain carries TRBV9 and TRBJ1-1; 7 bases are a match to TRBD1. Germline V CDR1 and CDR2: SGDLS, YYNGEE. The CDR3 runs to 14 residues. V dropped 4 bases and J dropped 6; count of bases not matched to a gene: 9. The CDR3 coding sequence is TGTGCCAGCAGCCCCCACAGGGGTCTCGCTGAAGCTTTCTTT. It encodes CASSPHRGLAEAFF.

V is TRBV19 and J is TRBJ2-7, with 11 bases lining up with TRBD2. This CDR3 spans 17 amino acids. Germline trimming cut 3 bases from V and 3 bases from J; bases unmatched to any gene: 10. The V gene's germline CDR1 is LNHDA and CDR2 SQIVND (reference sequence). In DNA form, the CDR3 reads TGTGCCAGTAGTATCGGATTAGCGGGAGGGCCTTTCTACGAGCAGTACTTC. Its protein is CASSIGLAGGPFYEQYF.

The gene calls are TRBV27 and TRBJ1-1; unclear D gene. Trimming took off 4 bases at V and 7 bases at J, with 13 bases between the two ends. The CDR3 contains 13 residues. CDR1 is MNHEY, CDR2 SMNVEV, per germline (reference sequence). The CDR3 here is CASSSFGIGEAFF. CDR3 DNA sequence: TGTGCCAGCAGTTCATTCGGGATCGGTGAAGCTTTCTTT.

This clone was detected only once. The chain has TRBV5-8 and TRBJ2-3; no definite D call. This CDR3 comprises 16 residues. Per the germline V gene, CDR1 is SGHTS and CDR2 is YDEGEE. The germline V and J ends were trimmed by 0 bases and 0 bases, with 11 bases remaining between them. In nucleotides, the CDR3 is TGTGCCAGCAGCTTGGAACTGAGTTTCAGCACAGATACGCAGTATTTT. Amino acids: CASSLELSFSTDTQYF.